Below, 15 T cell receptor beta chains from the same sample are listed, as sequenced in a study of T-cell reconstitution after alpha-beta-depleted transplantation in children. This sample's TCRbeta library carried unique molecular identifier barcodes. A single record per CDR3 protein comes from TCRdb applying MiXCR to the PCR reads. The table lists about 640,000 distinct CDR3 sequences, approximately 12% of them singletons, with 2% to 2.5% in the top ten. The input for sequencing was PBMCs, mostly from graft donor cells, taken 360 days after TCRalphabeta/CD19-depleted stem cell transplant. These receptors originate from a male patient aged 5 to 17 who had a stem cell transplant for acute myeloid leukemia, so the T cells may come from the graft donor.

This clonotype was detected a few times. The junction does not match germline at one end; this may be a read error. The rearrangement links TRBV24-1 to TRBJ2-6; D might be TRBD2 (5 bases). Germline lookup yields CDR1 KGHDR and CDR2 SFDVKD. The CDR3 length is 20 residues. CDR3 nucleotides: TGTGCCGCCAGTGATCCGATGGGCTCCCGGACTGGCTCTGGGGCCAACGTCCTGACTTTC. Protein product: CAASDPMGSRTGSGANVLTF.

The gene calls are TRBV7-6 and TRBJ2-1; 13 nucleotides line up with TRBD2. This CDR3 comprises 16 residues. Germline lookup yields CDR1 SGHVS and CDR2 FNYEAQ. V was clipped by 6 bases and J by 9 bases; unmatched bases: 11. CDR3 protein: CASRPSGTSGTGEQFF. DNA for the CDR3: TGTGCCAGCAGACCGTCCGGGACTAGCGGGACGGGTGAGCAGTTCTTC. The full variable domain, with the rest looked up from reference TRBV7-6 and TRBJ2-1, is GAGVSQSPRYKVTKRGQDVALRCDPISGHVSLYWYRQALGQGPEFLTYFNYEAQQDKSGLPNDRFSAERPEGSISTLTIQRTEQRDSAMYRCASRPSGTSGTGEQFFGPGTRLTVL.

This clonotype was seen more than once but under ten times. The chain couples TRBV7-2 to TRBJ2-7; TRBD1 aligns across 8 bases. Trimming removed 1 base from V and 11 bases from J; junction bases left unmatched: 7. CDR1 is SGHTA and CDR2 is FQGNSA in the germline V gene. The CDR3 is 13 amino acids. CDR3 amino acids: CASSLDRGDRKYF. CDR3 nucleotides: TGTGCCAGCAGCTTAGACAGGGGGGATCGGAAGTACTTC.

This clonotype was seen only a few times. J is TRBJ2-3 and V is TRBV20-1, with 8 bases fitting TRBD2. Trimming took 1 base from V and 8 from J; bases not matched to a gene: 8. The CDR3 runs to 14 residues. Germline lookup yields CDR1 DFQATT and CDR2 SNEGSKA (reference sequence). CDR3 DNA: TGCAGTGCTAGAGGAGCAGCGGGAGCATTTACGCAGTATTTT. This encodes CSARGAAGAFTQYF.

The rearrangement joins TRBV5-1 to TRBJ2-3, with 9 nucleotides matching TRBD2. Germline CDR1 SGHRS, CDR2 YFSETQ. With V trimmed by 4 bases and J by 4 bases, 4 bases remained unmatched. This CDR3 is built from 14 residues. Here the CDR3 DNA reads TGCGCCAGCAGCCCAATAGCGGGAGCAGATACGCAGTATTTT. It codes for CASSPIAGADTQYF. The whole variable domain, remainder taken from reference TRBV5-1 and TRBJ2-3, is KAGVTQTPRYLIKTRGQQVTLSCSPISGHRSVSWYQQTPGQGLQFLFEYFSETQRNKGNFPGRFSGRQFSNSRSEMNVSTLELGDSALYLCASSPIAGADTQYFGPGTRLTVL.

V gene TRBV7-2 combines with J gene TRBJ2-5; D may be TRBD1 or TRBD2 (5 bases each). This CDR3 is built from 13 residues. The V end lost 6 bases, the J end lost 9 bases, and 17 bases lay between the germline ends. Germline-derived CDR1 and CDR2 are SGHTA and FQGNSA. CDR3 region: CASSTDWGLSQYF. The CDR3 DNA is TGTGCCAGCAGTACTGACTGGGGGTTGTCCCAGTACTTC.

This sequence joins TRBV29-1 and TRBJ2-3, with TRBD1 identical over 9 bases. V trimming: 1 base; J trimming: 4 bases; junction bases outside the gene matches: 3. From germline, CDR1 is SQVTM and CDR2 ANQGSEA. This CDR3 has 14 amino acids. CDR3 loop: CSVEADRGPDTQYF. DNA for the CDR3: TGCAGCGTTGAAGCGGACAGGGGCCCAGATACGCAGTATTTT.

The chain links TRBV11-2 to TRBJ2-7; tentatively, D is TRBD1 or TRBD2 (5 bases each). The V and J ends lost 1 base and 4 bases respectively, with 14 bases between them. This CDR3 has 15 residues. The germline gives CDR1 SGHAT, CDR2 FQNNGV. The CDR3 DNA reads TGTGCCAGCAGCTTAGTTTTGGGACGGTCTTACGAGCAGTACTTC. This sequence encodes CASSLVLGRSYEQYF.

This clonotype appeared a few times. The chain carries TRBV28 and TRBJ2-1; the D is unclear. The germline gives CDR1 MDHEN, CDR2 SYDVKM. CDR3 length: 12 residues. V lost 1 base to trimming and J lost 9 bases, with 7 bases between them. CDR3 nucleotides: TGTGCCAGCAGTTTATTATTTGGTGAGCAGTTCTTC. Its protein is CASSLLFGEQFF.

This clonotype was seen a handful of times. The chain has TRBV6-6 and TRBJ1-1; D ambiguous. Trimming took off 9 bases at V and 1 base at J, with 9 bases between the two ends. CDR1 and CDR2 from the germline V gene are MNHNY and SVGAGI (reference sequence). This CDR3 spans 12 amino acids. Written as DNA, the CDR3 is TGTGCCAGTTTGTCCGGGAACACTGAAGCTTTCTTT. Translated: CASLSGNTEAFF.

A few counts support this clonotype. The V and J genes are TRBV29-1 and TRBJ2-1; D not resolved. The CDR3 covers 10 residues. V lost 5 bases, J lost 7 bases, and 6 bases lay in between. Looked up from germline, CDR1 is SQVTM and CDR2 is ANQGSEA. In DNA, the CDR3 is TGCAGCGTTCTCCCGAATGAGCAGTTCTTC. Translation: CSVLPNEQFF.

This clonotype was counted a few times. V gene TRBV25-1 combines with J gene TRBJ2-5, with 9 positions matching TRBD1. CDR3 length equals 16 residues. Unmatched junction bases numbered 6, after V lost 2 bases and J lost 2 bases. Per germline, CDR1 MGHDK and CDR2 SYGVNS. The CDR3 nucleotides are TGTGCCAGCAGTGAAGATGGGACAGGGTTACAAGAGACCCAGTACTTC. Translated, it gives CASSEDGTGLQETQYF.

The table lists this clonotype with a few counts. CDR3 in DNA: TGTGCCAGCAGCTTAGCCCGGGTTTCAGGAGAGACCCAGTACTTC. Translated: CASSLARVSGETQYF. The chain combines TRBV7-2 with TRBJ2-5; D is ambiguous. Trimming cost V 0 bases and J 4 bases, with 12 bases left between them. CDR3 length equals 15 residues. Germline V gene lookup returns CDR1 SGHTA and CDR2 FQGNSA.

This clonotype was found a few times. The chain links TRBV7-9 to TRBJ2-5, with 11 positions matching TRBD2. The CDR3 consists of 17 residues. Trimming cost V 0 bases and J 1 base; bases outside gene matches: 4. From germline, CDR1 is SEHNR and CDR2 FQNEAQ (reference sequence). Written as DNA, the CDR3 is TGTGCCAGCAGCTTAGCGTCTACTAGCGGGAGCCAAGAGACCCAGTACTTC. It specifies CASSLASTSGSQETQYF.

This chain links TRBV5-3 with TRBJ2-1; 15 nucleotides line up with TRBD2. TRBV5-3 is an ORF, with its function uncertain. The CDR3 has 17 residues. V shed 9 bases and J 4 bases; nucleotides not matched to a gene: 11. The CDR3 is CAMSFGLAGGAYNEQFF. The DNA for the CDR3 is TGTGCCATGAGCTTTGGACTAGCGGGAGGGGCGTACAATGAGCAGTTCTTC.